The 21 T cell receptor beta chains below were found in one sample sequenced in a study of radiation and T cells in renal cell carcinoma. The treatment was: treatment-naive control, cytoreductive nephrectomy. Generated by immunoSEQ multiplex PCR, the TCRdb table keeps only in-frame clones and is missing some. The sample has about 24,000 clones, less than 55% seen once; the top ten hold roughly a fifth. The sample was tumor tissue, taken from a patient whose treatment was nephrectomy without radiotherapy. These receptors were obtained from a human donor with renal cell carcinoma.

This clone appeared a single time. V gene TRBV6-6 combines with J gene TRBJ1-5, with a weak D call TRBD1 (6 bases). Germline CDR1 and CDR2: MNHNY and SVGAGI (reference sequence). V was shortened by 5 bases and J by 5 bases, with 13 bases between the two germline ends. CDR3 size: 14 residues. CDR3 coding DNA: TGTGCCAGCAGTCCGAACAGGGACCATCAGCCCCAGCATTTT. Amino acid sequence: CASSPNRDHQPQHF.

Concerning this clone itself: The sample holds other DNA sequences that translate to the same CDR3. The chain couples TRBV5-1 to TRBJ2-3; D remains unclear. Trimming cost V 3 bases and J 4 bases, with 3 bases left between them. The CDR3 consists of 11 residues. Germline values: CDR1 SGHRS, CDR2 YFSETQ. The CDR3 DNA sequence: TGCGCCAGCAGCTCCGCAGATACGCAGTATTTT. Translating gives CASSSADTQYF.

This clone has just a few counts. The chain joins TRBV6-1 to TRBJ1-2; possible D gene TRBD1, 5 bases. Germline CDR1 reads MNHNS; CDR2 reads SASEGT. This CDR3 is built from 14 residues. The V end lost 4 bases, the J end lost 0 bases, and 9 bases lay between the germline ends. CDR3 nucleotide sequence: TGTGCCAGCAGTGGCAGGGTAGCTAACTATGGCTACACCTTC. Protein: CASSGRVANYGYTF.

This clone is deemed medium-sized. V gene TRBV6-5 combines with J gene TRBJ1-6; D uncertain. This CDR3 is built from 16 residues. The V gene lost 2 bases and the J gene lost 0 bases, with 8 bases spanning the gap. Germline V lookup: CDR1 MNHEY, CDR2 SVGAGI. For the CDR3, the DNA is TGTGCCAGCAGTTACGGTGGGAGCTCCTATAATTCACCCCTCCACTTT. It codes for CASSYGGSSYNSPLHF.

As for this clone: Other nucleotide sequences in the sample specify the same CDR3. This chain links TRBV9 with TRBJ1-1; unclear D gene. The V gene lost 3 bases and the J gene lost 1 base, with 10 bases spanning the gap. The CDR3 has 14 amino acids. Germline lookup yields CDR1 SGDLS and CDR2 YYNGEE. CDR3 in amino acids: CASSAPGENTEAFF. The DNA for the CDR3 is TGTGCCAGCAGCGCTCCCGGGGAGAACACTGAAGCTTTCTTT.

V usage is TRBV19 and J usage is TRBJ2-5, with D possibly TRBD2 on 6 matching bases. V was trimmed by 5 bases and J by 7 bases, leaving 17 bases between them. Germline V lookup: CDR1 LNHDA, CDR2 SQIVND (reference sequence). The CDR3 consists of 14 residues. In DNA form, the CDR3 reads TGTGCCAGTAGTGCCTCCGGGGGATTGGGGACCCAGTACTTC. This encodes CASSASGGLGTQYF.

This clone was seen a handful of times. V and J are TRBV30 and TRBJ1-2; TRBD1 matches 8 bases. Germline CDR1 is GTSNPN and CDR2 is SVGIG (reference sequence). V was pared by 4 bases and J by 5 bases, with 12 bases of the junction left unmatched. CDR3 size: 15 residues. CDR3 nucleotide sequence: TGTGCCTGGAAGGAGACAGGGGCACCCTTATATGGCTACACCTTC. It translates to CAWKETGAPLYGYTF.

This rearrangement joins TRBV7-2 to TRBJ2-5; no firm D call. TRBJ2-7 explains the end of the DNA better; the J call may be wrong. The CDR3 covers 13 residues. Germline CDR1 and CDR2: SGHTA and FQGNSA. The CDR3 region has the DNA TGTGCCAGCAACTATGGATTAACCTACGAGCAGTACTTC. It is translated as CASNYGLTYEQYF.

This sequence joins TRBV4-2 and TRBJ1-2, with unresolved D. This CDR3 is built from 13 residues. V lost 0 bases, J lost 5 bases, and 7 bases lay in between. Germline CDR1 is LGHNA and CDR2 is YNFKEQ. The DNA of the CDR3 is TGTGCCAGCAGCCAAGAAAGGACGTATGGCTACACCTTC. Protein product: CASSQERTYGYTF.

This clone was seen a single time. V is TRBV6-5 and J is TRBJ2-5; D is perhaps TRBD2 (6 bases). The germline V gene has CDR1 MNHEY and CDR2 SVGAGI. V lost 5 bases, J lost 2 bases, and 15 bases lay in between. The CDR3 consists of 15 residues. CDR3 DNA sequence: TGTGCCAGCAGTAGGTCTGCGGGGCGGCAAGAGACCCAGTACTTC. Protein: CASSRSAGRQETQYF.

CDR3 nucleotide sequence: TGTGCCAGCAGCGTAGCCTGGGTCACCGGGGAGCTGTTTTTT. Protein: CASSVAWVTGELFF. This sequence joins TRBV9 and TRBJ2-2; D gene ambiguous. Germline values: CDR1 SGDLS, CDR2 YYNGEE. CDR3 length: 14 residues. V lost 0 bases and J 4 bases, leaving 7 bases between the germline ends.

This clone was counted a few times. The gene calls are TRBV6-1 and TRBJ1-6; 10 nucleotides match TRBD1. There are 14 residues in the CDR3. V lost 11 bases, J lost 9 bases, and 10 bases stayed unmatched. The germline gives CDR1 MNHNS, CDR2 SASEGT. The chain's CDR3 is CACRPGQGSSPLHF. The CDR3 nucleotides read TGTGCCTGCCGACCGGGACAGGGGAGTTCACCCCTCCACTTT.

This chain joins TRBV7-2 and TRBJ2-7; D remains ambiguous. Trimming pared 7 bases from V and 6 bases from J, leaving 19 bases between. Germline V lookup: CDR1 SGHTA, CDR2 FQGNSA. CDR3 size: 14 residues. The chain's CDR3 is CASTLFGTSSEQYF. Here the CDR3 DNA reads TGTGCCAGCACGTTATTTGGCACCTCCAGCGAGCAGTACTTC.

The gene calls are TRBV15 and TRBJ2-2; possibly TRBD1 for D (5 bases). The CDR3 consists of 17 residues. CDR1 and CDR2 from the germline V gene are LNHNV and YYDKDF (reference sequence). Trimming cost V 0 bases and J 5 bases, with 16 bases left between them. For the CDR3, the DNA is TGTGCCACCAGCAGAGATCGAACAGGCACTCGAACCGGGGAGCTGTTTTTT. Translation: CATSRDRTGTRTGELFF.

As to this clone: In the same sample, other DNA sequences code for this CDR3. The chain links TRBV5-1 to TRBJ1-2; D not resolved. The V end was cut by 5 bases, the J end by 3 bases, with 14 bases between. The CDR3 is 14 amino acids. Germline V gene data show CDR1 as SGHRS and CDR2 as YFSETQ. In DNA, the CDR3 is TGCGCCAGCAGGCTTCCGGAGACGTACTATGGCTACACCTTC. Residues: CASRLPETYYGYTF.

The rearrangement joins TRBV19 to TRBJ2-5; unclear D gene. Germline lookup yields CDR1 LNHDA and CDR2 SQIVND (reference sequence). V lost 5 bases and J 5 bases, leaving 12 bases between the germline ends. The CDR3 has 13 residues. In DNA form, the CDR3 reads TGTGCCAGTAGTCCTGAAGGGCGCGAGACCCAGTACTTC. Amino acids: CASSPEGRETQYF.

The chain combines TRBV5-1 with TRBJ1-1; D gene unclear. This CDR3 has 15 residues. CDR1 is SGHRS, CDR2 YFSETQ, per germline. V dropped 1 base and J dropped 0 bases, with 10 bases sitting between them. Here the CDR3 DNA reads TGCGCCAGCAGCTTGTATGCAGATGTGAACACTGAAGCTTTCTTT. Encoded protein: CASSLYADVNTEAFF.

The J gene is TRBJ1-4, the V gene TRBV7-2; TRBD1 might be the D (5 bases). The CDR3 spans 15 residues. Trimming shortened V by 5 bases and J by 0 bases, and 10 bases separated the two germline ends. The germline CDR1 and CDR2 sequences are SGHTA and FQGNSA. In DNA form, the CDR3 reads TGTGCCAGCAGCCTCCGGGGCACAACTAATGAAAAACTGTTTTTT. Encoded protein: CASSLRGTTNEKLFF.

This clone was recorded once. Compared with germline, one end of the junction differs, possibly owing to a read error. CDR3 amino acids: CAWRGEAPAF. The CDR3 nucleotides are TGTGCCTGGAGGGGGGAAGCCCCAGCATTT. The chain recombines TRBV30 with TRBJ1-5; possibly TRBD1 for D (5 bases). This CDR3 region has 10 residues. Germline V gene sequence: CDR1 GTSNPN, CDR2 SVGIG (reference sequence).

The chain links TRBV6-6 to TRBJ1-6; D might be TRBD1 (6 bases). The CDR3 consists of 14 residues. V was pared by 7 bases and J by 6 bases, with 13 bases between. Germline assignment: CDR1 MNHNY and CDR2 SVGAGI (reference sequence). CDR3 loop: CASNNQGINSPLHF. DNA of the CDR3: TGTGCCAGCAATAATCAGGGGATTAATTCACCCCTCCACTTT.

The DNA of the CDR3 is TGTGCCAGCAGCGTAGTTAGCGGGGGTACCGGGGAGCTGTTTTTT. This translates into CASSVVSGGTGELFF. This rearrangement joins TRBV9 to TRBJ2-2, with TRBD2 matching over 9 bases. Germline V lookup: CDR1 SGDLS, CDR2 YYNGEE. The CDR3 length is 15 residues. J gave up 5 bases and V 0 bases, and 2 bases lay outside the gene matches.